These T cell receptor beta chains were read from a single sample in a study of blood T cell repertoires in COVID-19. Sequenced by immunoSEQ multiplex PCR; TCRdb stores in-frame clones only, minus some. The sample lists under 40,000 clones; over 85% were seen once. Material for sequencing was peripheral blood. These receptors all come from a male donor with active COVID-19. CDR3s include the opening cysteine and the closing phenylalanine or tryptophan. A D gene is named only where the DNA matches it firmly. A clone size is listed for some rows: how often the clone was seen (once, few, many), or a class if it is expanded.

TRBV7-9	NA	NA	TRBJ2-1	TGTGCCAGCAGCGCCGGACTCAGATACAATGAGCAGTTCTTC	CASSAGLRYNEQFF
TRBV14	NA	NA	TRBJ1-6	TGTGCCAGCAGCTCCGTCAGAAATTCACCCCTCCACTTT	CASSSVRNSPLHF
TRBV7-2	few	TRBD1	TRBJ1-5	TGTGCCAGCAGCTTCCGGACAGGGGGCTATCAGCCCCAGCATTTT	CASSFRTGGYQPQHF
TRBV3-1/TRBV3-2	NA	NA	TRBJ1-2	TGTGCCAGCAGCCAAGAAGGGAGCTATGGCTACACCTTC	CASSQEGSYGYTF
TRBV5-4	NA	NA	TRBJ2-1	TGTGCCAGCAGCCTGTGGTTTGTTAGGAGACTAGACCACAATGAGCAGTTCTTC	CASSLWFVRRLDHNEQFF
TRBV6-2/TRBV6-3	few	NA	TRBJ2-7	TGTGCCAGCAGTTACCGGGACACCTACGAGCAGTACTTC	CASSYRDTYEQYF
TRBV9	NA	TRBD2	TRBJ2-3	TGTGCCAGCAGCCCCGGTAGCGGGGGGGATACGCAGTATTTT	CASSPGSGGDTQYF
TRBV5-1	NA	NA	TRBJ1-2	TGCGCCAGCAGCTTTAAGGGTTATCGAGGAGGTTCTAACTATGGCTACACCTTC	CASSFKGYRGGSNYGYTF
TRBV25-1	NA	TRBD1	TRBJ1-2	TGTGCCAGCAGTGTACAGGGGGCCGGGGTCTATGGCTACACCTTC	CASSVQGAGVYGYTF
TRBV3-1/TRBV3-2	NA	NA	TRBJ1-1	TGTGCCAGCAGCCAAGGGATAGGGGTTAACACTGAAGCTTTCTTT	CASSQGIGVNTEAFF
TRBV6-6	NA	TRBD1	TRBJ1-2	TGTGCCAGCAGTTACGGACAGGGGGATGGCTACACCTTC	CASSYGQGDGYTF
TRBV5-5	NA	NA	TRBJ1-4	TGTGCCAGCAGCTTACGGCCCCAGGGAGGTAATGAAAAACTGTTTTTT	CASSLRPQGGNEKLFF
TRBV7-9	NA	TRBD1	TRBJ2-2	TGTGCCAGCAGCATCATGACAGGGCACACCGGGGAGCTGTTTTTT	CASSIMTGHTGELFF
TRBV18	NA	NA	TRBJ1-1	TGTGCCAGCTCACCGAGACAGTCAGACGATCAAGCTTTCTTT	CASSPRQSDDQAFF
TRBV28	NA	NA	TRBJ1-2	TGTGCCAGCAGTTCTATTTACTGGGGGCACTATGGCTACACCTTC	CASSSIYWGHYGYTF
TRBV4-3	NA	TRBD2	TRBJ2-3	TGCGCCAGCAGCCAAGAAGGCGTTGGTTACGGAGCGGGGAGCACAGATACGCAGTATTTT	CASSQEGVGYGAGSTDTQYF
TRBV9	NA	NA	TRBJ1-1	TGTGCCAGCAGCGGAGGGAACACTGAAGCTTTCTTT	CASSGGNTEAFF
TRBV30	NA	TRBD1	TRBJ1-5	TGTGCCTGGAGGGGGACAGGGGGGGATCAGCCCCAGCATTTT	CAWRGTGGDQPQHF